These T cell receptor beta chains were read from a single sample in a study of shared clonotypes between healthy human individuals. Produced via immunoSEQ multiplex PCR; TCRdb's table is partial and in-frame only. This table has 75,000 to 100,000 clones, around 47% appearing once. Sequenced: PBMCs. These TCRs come from a woman aged 40 to 50 in good health. Some clones in this sample may be carry-over from other donors' samples. The CDR3 runs from the conserved cysteine through the conserved F or W. Fields, in order: clone size, V gene, D gene, J gene, CDR3 protein, CDR3 DNA. The D gene is left open where the match is weak. Clone size is stated in some rows and not others, as once, few, many or a class when expanded.

many	TRBV4-3	.	TRBJ2-7	CASSLTLDRDDEQYF	TGCGCCAGCAGCCTTACTCTTGACCGGGACGACGAGCAGTACTTC
many	TRBV15	.	TRBJ2-4	CATSAGGVGNIQYF	TGTGCCACCAGCGCCGGAGGGGTGGGAAACATTCAGTACTTC
.	TRBV7-9	TRBD2	TRBJ2-5	CASSPGGTETQYF	TGTGCCAGCAGCCCCGGGGGGACCGAGACCCAGTACTTC
.	TRBV4-2	.	TRBJ2-3	CASRLVPDDTQYF	TGTGCCAGCAGACTCGTACCGGATGATACGCAGTATTTT
few	TRBV30	.	TRBJ2-7	CAWTGKGGTSRSYEQYF	TGTGCCTGGACGGGAAAGGGCGGCACGAGTCGCTCCTACGAGCAGTACTTC
few	TRBV30	.	TRBJ2-7	CAWSRGHEQYF	TGTGCCTGGAGTAGGGGCCACGAGCAGTACTTC
many	TRBV18	TRBD1	TRBJ2-7	CASSPGTGALSSYEQYF	TGTGCCAGCTCACCGGGGACAGGGGCCCTTAGCTCCTACGAGCAGTACTTC
.	TRBV4-2	.	TRBJ2-3	CASSQDLRLTDTQYF	TGTGCCAGCAGCCAAGATCTGCGCCTCACAGATACGCAGTATTTT
many	TRBV7-2	TRBD1	TRBJ1-2	CASRPGQGASYGYTF	TGTGCCAGCAGACCTGGACAGGGGGCTAGCTATGGCTACACCTTC
few	TRBV28	TRBD1	TRBJ1-6	CASQTGGNRDSPLHF	TGTGCCAGCCAAACAGGGGGCAATAGGGATTCACCCCTCCACTTT
few	TRBV7-7	TRBD2	TRBJ2-5	CASSLGGSGQETQYF	TGTGCCAGCAGCTTAGGGGGTAGCGGGCAAGAGACCCAGTACTTC
.	TRBV19	.	TRBJ2-7	CASSITPGGEQYF	TGTGCCAGTAGTATAACGCCCGGGGGCGAGCAGTACTTC
.	TRBV30	TRBD2	TRBJ2-7	CAWDMTSGAVEQYF	TGTGCCTGGGATATGACTAGCGGGGCAGTCGAGCAGTACTTC
few	TRBV6-6	TRBD1	TRBJ1-5	CASSLGQAAQHF	TGTGCCAGCAGCCTGGGACAGGCGGCCCAGCATTTT
many	TRBV7-8	.	TRBJ1-2	CASSLGTLAPSYGYTF	TGTGCCAGCAGCTTAGGGACACTTGCTCCTTCCTATGGCTACACCTTC
.	TRBV29-1	.	TRBJ2-2	CSVGSLGPGELFF	TGCAGCGTTGGATCCCTTGGCCCCGGGGAGCTGTTTTTT
.	TRBV29-1	.	TRBJ2-7	CSVTWTGFSYEQYF	TGCAGCGTTACATGGACGGGTTTCTCCTACGAGCAGTACTTC
.	TRBV4-2	TRBD2	TRBJ2-6	CASSQVPAGDSGANVLTF	TGTGCCAGCAGCCAAGTCCCAGCGGGGGACTCTGGGGCCAACGTCCTGACTTTC
many	TRBV2	TRBD2	TRBJ2-1	CASSLAGVGVEQFF	TGTGCCAGCAGTTTAGCGGGAGTGGGGGTTGAGCAGTTCTTC
many	TRBV19	.	TRBJ1-5	CASSINSGAQPQHF	TGTGCCAGTAGTATTAATTCGGGGGCTCAGCCCCAGCATTTT
.	TRBV28	.	TRBJ1-4	CASTPVGGGVGKLFF	TGTGCCAGCACCCCAGTGGGGGGAGGGGTTGGAAAACTGTTTTTT
.	TRBV6-5	.	TRBJ1-2	CASSYTGRANYGYTF	TGTGCCAGCAGTTACACAGGCAGGGCTAACTATGGCTACACCTTC
many	TRBV19	.	TRBJ1-6	CASSQDTFGSPLHF	TGTGCCAGTAGTCAGGACACTTTTGGTTCACCCCTCCACTTT
.	TRBV9	TRBD2	TRBJ2-1	CASSAGGSYNEQFF	TGTGCCAGCAGCGCGGGAGGTTCCTACAATGAGCAGTTCTTC
.	TRBV10-3	TRBD2	TRBJ2-5	CAISRTSGAQETQYF	TGTGCCATCAGTAGGACTAGCGGGGCACAAGAGACCCAGTACTTC
few	TRBV7-9	.	TRBJ2-7	CASSQAYEQYF	TGTGCCAGCAGCCAAGCCTACGAGCAGTACTTC
.	TRBV30	TRBD1	TRBJ2-7	CAWSGGQGSSYEQYF	TGTGCCTGGAGTGGGGGACAGGGGAGCTCCTACGAGCAGTACTTC
few	TRBV11-2	.	TRBJ1-1	CASSLDRTSSGTEAFF	TGTGCCAGCAGCTTAGATCGGACCTCCAGCGGCACTGAAGCTTTCTTT
many	TRBV30	.	TRBJ2-6	CAWETGANVLTF	TGTGCCTGGGAAACTGGGGCCAACGTCCTGACTTTC
few	TRBV7-3	TRBD2	TRBJ2-1	CASSFQLAGANEQFF	TGTGCCAGCAGCTTCCAGCTAGCGGGAGCCAATGAGCAGTTCTTC